This T cell receptor (beta chain) was recorded in a study of T cell changes during pregnancy in multiple sclerosis. Using immunoSEQ multiplex PCR, the repertoire was profiled, and TCRdb retains in-frame clones only, with some absent. The table includes over 90,000 clones, less than 95% detected once. V gave up 4 bases and J gave up 2 bases; unmatched junction bases: 4. From germline, CDR1 is MNHNY and CDR2 SVGAGI (reference sequence). The CDR3 is 14 residues long. The gene calls are TRBV6-6 and TRBJ2-7, with TRBD1 matching 8 bases. This sample comprised peripheral blood, obtained before pregnancy. The receptor was derived from a female donor with multiple sclerosis, enrolled in a pregnancy study. The CDR3 DNA is TGTGCCAGCAGTTTCCTGACAGGGGCCTACGAGCAGTACTTC. It specifies CASSFLTGAYEQYF.